This is a list of T cell receptor beta chains from one sample in a study of tumor-infiltrating lymphocytes in oesophageal squamous cell carcinoma. TCRdb reanalysed the PCR reads using MiXCR and keeps one entry per CDR3 protein. The sample has approximately 22,000 distinct CDR3 sequences, about 35% seen once. The sample was esophageal tumor tissue. The receptors here all came from a female donor with esophageal squamous cell carcinoma. Both conserved end residues are part of each CDR3. Each record gives: D gene, V gene, J gene, clone size, CDR3 protein, CDR3 DNA. The D gene is left open where the match is weak. Not all rows give a size; the values are once, few, many and, for expanded clones, a class.

d_call: .; v_call: TRBV2; j_call: TRBJ2-1; clone_size: .; cdr3_aa: CASREGSGYEQFF; cdr3_nt: TGTGCCAGCAGGGAAGGCTCAGGCTACGAGCAGTTCTTC
d_call: .; v_call: TRBV7-6; j_call: TRBJ2-1; clone_size: medium-sized; cdr3_aa: CASSLSLTNEQFF; cdr3_nt: TGTGCCAGCAGCTTATCACTAACCAATGAGCAGTTCTTC
d_call: .; v_call: TRBV28; j_call: TRBJ2-3; clone_size: many; cdr3_aa: CASSLGLGVDTQYF; cdr3_nt: TGTGCCAGCAGTTTAGGGCTTGGGGTTGATACGCAGTATTTT
d_call: .; v_call: TRBV7-6; j_call: TRBJ2-1; clone_size: .; cdr3_aa: CASSLGRSYNEQFF; cdr3_nt: TGTGCCAGCAGCTTAGGGCGAAGCTACAATGAGCAGTTCTTC
d_call: .; v_call: TRBV14; j_call: TRBJ2-1; clone_size: few; cdr3_aa: CASSPPGRRTHSPLHF; cdr3_nt: TGTGCCAGCAGCCCCCCGGGGCGGAGAACCCATTCACCCCTCCACTTC
d_call: TRBD1; v_call: TRBV7-6; j_call: TRBJ2-1; clone_size: .; cdr3_aa: CASSLVSGQGPYNEQFF; cdr3_nt: TGTGCCAGCAGCTTAGTTTCGGGACAGGGACCCTACAATGAGCAGTTCTTC
d_call: .; v_call: TRBV11-2; j_call: TRBJ2-1; clone_size: many; cdr3_aa: CASSEGLADSSYNEQFF; cdr3_nt: TGTGCCAGCAGCGAGGGTCTAGCGGACAGCTCCTACAATGAGCAGTTCTTC
d_call: .; v_call: TRBV6-2/TRBV6-3; j_call: TRBJ2-3; clone_size: many; cdr3_aa: CASSWGQGQRGTDTQYF; cdr3_nt: TGTGCCAGCAGTTGGGGTCAGGGCCAGCGAGGCACAGATACGCAGTATTTT
d_call: .; v_call: TRBV7-2; j_call: TRBJ2-1; clone_size: .; cdr3_aa: CATGERVSYEQFF; cdr3_nt: TGTGCCACCGGGGAGCGGGTATCCTACGAGCAGTTCTTC
d_call: .; v_call: TRBV28; j_call: TRBJ1-2; clone_size: many; cdr3_aa: CASRHRDGSYYGYTF; cdr3_nt: TGTGCCAGCAGACACCGGGACGGATCGTACTATGGCTACACCTTC
d_call: .; v_call: TRBV7-9; j_call: TRBJ2-3; clone_size: medium-sized; cdr3_aa: CASRLIAKDTQYF; cdr3_nt: TGTGCCAGCAGACTCATCGCTAAAGATACGCAGTATTTT
d_call: .; v_call: TRBV28; j_call: TRBJ2-1; clone_size: many; cdr3_aa: CASSLSAGSYNEQFF; cdr3_nt: TGTGCCAGCAGTTTATCGGCGGGATCCTACAATGAGCAGTTCTTC
d_call: TRBD2; v_call: TRBV11-2; j_call: TRBJ2-5; clone_size: many; cdr3_aa: CASSLRVASGIHEQYF; cdr3_nt: TGTGCCAGCAGCTTAAGGGTAGCTAGCGGGATACATGAGCAGTACTTC
d_call: .; v_call: TRBV5-1; j_call: TRBJ1-6; clone_size: .; cdr3_aa: CAGSLEEAEQYF; cdr3_nt: TGCGCCGGCAGCTTGGAAGAGGCCGAGCAGTACTTT
d_call: TRBD2; v_call: TRBV5-1; j_call: TRBJ2-5; clone_size: many; cdr3_aa: CASSLGRSTGGRAVETQYF; cdr3_nt: TGCGCCAGCAGCTTGGGACGCTCAACGGGAGGGAGGGCCGTAGAGACCCAGTACTTC